These 28 T cell receptor beta chains were sequenced from one sample in a study of persistence of HIV-infected CD4 T cells (dated by TCRdb to the early 2020s). The immunoSEQ hsTCRB assay version 4, run in survey mode, was used to sequence TCRbeta repertoires from genomic DNA. Entries here come from immuneACCESS through TCRdb and include only in-frame sequences with V and J called. Some clones fail to appear in such tables; in the studies checked, an unresolved V gene covers under half of the shortfall, and the cause of the remainder is unknown. The sample yields under 20,000 clones; 50% to 70% were counted once. The top ten clones comprise 1.5% to 2% of the sample. Antigen specificity for these receptors is unknown. The treatment or condition label on this specimen signifies: suppressive antiretroviral therapy. A pool of overlapping HIV-1 Gag 15-mer peptides, at about 0.99 ug per peptide per mL, was used to stimulate the cells. Responding CD4+ T cells were sorted by upregulation of both CD40 ligand and CD69.

Specimen: CD4+ T cells sorted from PBMCs after approximately 19-hour stimulation, collected from a patient who received antiretroviral therapy. The sample's cell subset or site label, in plain terms: CD40L+CD69+ CD4 T cells responding to HIV-1 Gag peptides. Receptors originate from an adult woman with HIV who was CMV-seropositive.

This clone appeared a single time. The chain has TRBV5-8 and TRBJ1-2; 7 positions agree with TRBD1. Unmatched junction bases numbered 11, after V lost 3 bases and J lost 3 bases. The V gene's germline CDR1 is SGHTS and CDR2 YDEGEE. The CDR3 runs 16 residues. DNA of the CDR3: TGTGCCAGCAGCTCTCGCCCGGGACAGCAATACTATGGCTACACCTTC. Translation gives CASSSRPGQQYYGYTF.

The chain uses TRBV11-2 and TRBJ1-2, with D tentatively TRBD1 (5 bases). Germline CDR1 is SGHAT and CDR2 is FQNNGV. The CDR3 spans 14 residues. The V end was cut by 1 base, the J end by 4 bases, with 10 bases between. The CDR3 DNA reads TGTGCCAGCAGCTTAGGGGCGGGGACCTATGGCTACACCTTC. The encoded protein is CASSLGAGTYGYTF. The full variable domain, with the rest looked up from reference TRBV11-2 and TRBJ1-2, is EAGVAQSPRYKIIEKRQSVAFWCNPISGHATLYWYQQILGQGPKLLIQFQNNGVVDDSQLPKDRFSAERLKGVDSTLKIQPAKLEDSAVYLCASSLGAGTYGYTFGSGTRLTVV.

This clone was seen only a few times. V gene TRBV2 combines with J gene TRBJ2-7; D may be TRBD1 (5 bases). V lost 8 bases, J lost 2 bases, and 16 bases lay in between. Germline values: CDR1 SNHLY, CDR2 FYNNEI. The CDR3 runs to 14 residues. CDR3 amino acids: CASRQWGGPYEQYF. In nucleotides, the CDR3 is TGTGCCAGCCGTCAGTGGGGCGGACCCTACGAGCAGTACTTC.

As for this clone: The junction shows a germline mismatch at one end, possibly a read error. The chain has TRBV7-7 and TRBJ2-1; D possibly corresponds to TRBD2 (6 bases). Per the germline V gene, CDR1 is SSHAT and CDR2 is FNYEAQ (reference sequence). The CDR3 runs 16 residues. CDR3 bases: TGTGCTAGCAGCTTAGAGGGCGGGGTCTCCTACAATGAGCAGTTCTTC. This encodes CASSLEGGVSYNEQFF.

This clone was observed once. This chain links TRBV19 with TRBJ2-3; the D gene is possibly TRBD1 (5 bases). V was pared by 6 bases and J by 0 bases, with 13 bases between. Germline CDR1 is LNHDA and CDR2 is SQIVND (reference sequence). The CDR3 covers 15 residues. CDR3 in DNA: TGTGCCAGTAGGCGACAGCTATCTAGCACAGATACGCAGTATTTT. It codes for CASRRQLSSTDTQYF.

This clone has a handful of counts. V and J are TRBV29-1 and TRBJ2-3; 7 bases match TRBD1. V was pared by 7 bases and J by 1 base, with 5 bases of the junction left unmatched. CDR1 SQVTM and CDR2 ANQGSEA come from the germline V gene. CDR3 length: 13 amino acids. CDR3 sequence (DNA): TGCAGCGCGAGCCAGGGGGGCACAGATACGCAGTATTTT. It encodes CSASQGGTDTQYF.

This chain links TRBV24-1 with TRBJ1-5; 7 nucleotides line up with TRBD1. CDR3 size: 15 residues. Germline V gene sequence: CDR1 KGHDR, CDR2 SFDVKD. V lost 2 bases to trimming and J lost 5 bases; unmatched junction nucleotides: 5. The CDR3 sequence: CATSDSGTADQPQHF. The CDR3, as DNA: TGTGCCACCAGTGATTCCGGGACAGCTGATCAGCCCCAGCATTTT.

V gene TRBV11-2 combines with J gene TRBJ2-5, with 13 nucleotides matching TRBD2. Germline values: CDR1 SGHAT, CDR2 FQNNGV. The CDR3 sequence is 18 residues long. Losses at the gene ends were 0 bases for V and 4 bases for J; bases not matched to a gene: 8. In nucleotides, the CDR3 is TGTGCCAGCAGCTTAGAACCCCCACTAGCGGGGGGGCGAGAGACCCAGTACTTC. Translation: CASSLEPPLAGGRETQYF.

The rearrangement joins TRBV30 to TRBJ1-1, with D unclear. The ends were cut back, 1 base at V and 0 bases at J, with 6 bases in the middle. The germline CDR1 and CDR2 sequences are GTSNPN and SVGIG (reference sequence). The CDR3 is 13 amino acids. The CDR3 sequence: CAWSGQMNTEAFF. In DNA, the CDR3 is TGTGCCTGGAGTGGGCAGATGAACACTGAAGCTTTCTTT.

The chain combines TRBV24-1 with TRBJ2-4; tentatively, D is TRBD2 (5 bases). V lost 4 bases and J lost 3, with 12 bases in between. The CDR3 length is 15 residues. CDR1 is KGHDR and CDR2 is SFDVKD in the germline V gene. For the CDR3, the DNA is TGTGCCACCAGTGACCCCACCGAGGGCAAAAACATTCAGTACTTC. As protein: CATSDPTEGKNIQYF.

This sequence joins TRBV5-1 and TRBJ2-1, with 9 nucleotides matching TRBD2. The CDR3 is made up of 16 amino acids. Germline values: CDR1 SGHRS, CDR2 YFSETQ. J was trimmed by 4 bases and V by 0 bases; bases with no gene match: 5. CDR3 sequence reads: CASSLGRLAEYNEQFF. The CDR3 bases are TGCGCCAGCAGCTTGGGGCGACTAGCGGAGTACAATGAGCAGTTCTTC.

This clone has more than one count but fewer than ten. The rearrangement uses TRBV14 and TRBJ2-5; TRBD1 is a possible D gene (6 bases). The CDR3 consists of 15 residues. V was clipped by 1 base and J by 5 bases, with 14 bases between them. Germline-derived CDR1 and CDR2 are SGHDN and FVKESK. The DNA for the CDR3 is TGTGCCAGCAGCCAAGTGATGGGGGCGCGGGAGACCCAGTACTTC. Its translation: CASSQVMGARETQYF.

The CDR3 DNA reads TGCGCCAGCAGTGAGTCGACTAGCGGGGGACTCAGATACAATGAGCAGTTCTTC. Translated: CASSESTSGGLRYNEQFF. The chain links TRBV10-2 to TRBJ2-1, with TRBD2 identical over 12 bases. From germline, CDR1 is WSHSY and CDR2 SAAADI. V gave up 0 bases and J gave up 4 bases; unmatched junction bases: 7. This CDR3 has 18 amino acids.

On this clone: Other DNA sequences within the sample encode an identical CDR3. The CDR3 coding sequence is TGTGCCAGCAGCCAAGGACAGGGCCACCAGCCCCAGCATTTT. This encodes CASSQGQGHQPQHF. The rearrangement joins TRBV3-1 (or the pseudogene TRBV3-2) to TRBJ1-5; 7 nucleotides agree with TRBD1. Trimming removed 1 base from V and 7 bases from J; junction bases left unmatched: 4. This CDR3 region has 14 residues. CDR1 and CDR2 from the germline V gene are LGHDT and YNNKEL (reference sequence).

This clone was seen only a few times. J is TRBJ2-4 and V is TRBV5-4, with a possible D match to TRBD2 (6 bases). The V end lost 3 bases, the J end lost 10 bases, and 14 bases lay between the germline ends. Germline CDR1 SGHNT, CDR2 YYREEE (reference sequence). CDR3 size: 13 residues. The CDR3 nucleotides read TGTGCCAGCAGCTACTCTGGGGAGGCGATTCAGTACTTC. Its protein is CASSYSGEAIQYF.

This clone was seen more than once but under ten times. This sequence joins TRBV6-5 and TRBJ1-1; unclear D gene. This CDR3 is 13 amino acids long. Trimming shortened V by 6 bases and J by 4 bases, and 12 bases separated the two germline ends. The germline CDR1 and CDR2 sequences are MNHEY and SVGAGI. The CDR3 spells CASRVGWGTEAFF. CDR3 nucleotide sequence: TGTGCCAGCAGGGTGGGCTGGGGCACTGAAGCTTTCTTT.

This clone has only a few counts. The V call is TRBV27, the J call TRBJ1-6; unclear D gene. Looked up from germline, CDR1 is MNHEY and CDR2 is SMNVEV (reference sequence). The CDR3 runs 13 residues. V was pared by 5 bases and J by 7 bases, with 9 bases between. CDR3 sequence reads: CASSPQRNSPLHF. CDR3 DNA: TGTGCCAGCAGTCCTCAGAGAAATTCACCCCTCCACTTT.

The chain couples TRBV19 to TRBJ2-7, with 8 positions matching TRBD2. Germline V gene sequence: CDR1 LNHDA, CDR2 SQIVND (reference sequence). Trimming took 8 bases from V and 2 from J; bases not matched to a gene: 5. The CDR3 runs to 13 residues. In DNA, the CDR3 is TGTGCCAGTGCCCGGGGGGGGACCTACGAGCAGTACTTC. Translated, it gives CASARGGTYEQYF.

The chain is built from TRBV16 and TRBJ1-5; D ambiguous. V was shortened by 2 bases and J by 4 bases, with 6 bases between the two germline ends. The germline V gene encodes CDR1 KGHSY and CDR2 FQNENV. This CDR3 has 13 amino acids. CDR3 in amino acids: CASSQVWNQPQHF. For the CDR3, the DNA is TGTGCCAGCAGCCAAGTCTGGAATCAGCCCCAGCATTTT.

This clone occurred a few times. The rearrangement links TRBV19 to TRBJ2-6; 7 positions agree with TRBD1. Trimming took 10 bases from V and 2 from J; bases not matched to a gene: 2. Looked up from germline, CDR1 is LNHDA and CDR2 is SQIVND (reference sequence). This CDR3 spans 13 amino acids. Written as DNA, the CDR3 is TGTGCCACGGGACAGACTGGGGCCAACGTCCTGACTTTC. This gives the protein CATGQTGANVLTF.

V usage is TRBV5-4 and J usage is TRBJ1-4; 8 bases align to TRBD1. Trimming removed 3 bases from V and 7 bases from J; junction bases left unmatched: 14. The V gene's germline CDR1 is SGHNT and CDR2 YYREEE (reference sequence). The CDR3 is 17 amino acids. CDR3 in DNA: TGTGCCAGCAGCTCCTCCTTCAAGACAGGGGTGGCTGAAAAACTGTTTTTT. As protein: CASSSSFKTGVAEKLFF. Complete variable domain (other parts from reference TRBV5-4 and TRBJ1-4): ETGVTQSPTHLIKTRGQQVTLRCSSQSGHNTVSWYQQALGQGPQFIFQYYREEENGRGNFPPRFSGLQFPNYSSELNVNALELDDSALYLCASSSSFKTGVAEKLFFGSGTQLSVL.

The CDR3 coding sequence is TGCGCCAGCAGCCCCGGGACAGGCCCTTTCATGAACACTGAAGCTTTCTTT. It is translated as CASSPGTGPFMNTEAFF. This chain joins TRBV4-1 and TRBJ1-1, with TRBD1 identical over 8 bases. The CDR3 consists of 17 residues. CDR1 is MGHRA and CDR2 is YSYEKL in the germline V gene. After removal of 4 bases from V and 0 bases from J, the junction contained 10 bases not matched to a gene.

By frequency in the sample, this clone is medium-sized. The rearrangement links TRBV7-9 to TRBJ1-2; 10 positions match TRBD1. The germline CDR1 and CDR2 sequences are SEHNR and FQNEAQ (reference sequence). V shed 1 base and J 8 bases; nucleotides not matched to a gene: 7. CDR3 length: 15 amino acids. The CDR3 protein is CASSLDGQGVRGYTF. CDR3 in DNA: TGTGCCAGCAGCTTAGATGGACAGGGGGTCCGGGGCTACACCTTC.

The chain is built from TRBV2 and TRBJ1-5; D is perhaps TRBD1 (5 bases). V shed 6 bases and J shed 1 base, with 7 bases lying between them. The CDR3 length is 13 residues. The germline CDR1 and CDR2 sequences are SNHLY and FYNNEI. Here the CDR3 reads CASSRESNQPQHF. The CDR3 DNA follows: TGTGCCAGCAGCAGGGAGAGCAATCAGCCCCAGCATTTT.

V is TRBV10-1 and J is TRBJ2-2; 8 positions agree with TRBD1. The germline gives CDR1 WNHNN, CDR2 SYGVQD (reference sequence). The CDR3 is 16 amino acids. CDR3: CAKKGKGQALTGELFF. The CDR3 coding sequence is TGCGCGAAAAAAGGGAAGGGACAGGCATTGACCGGGGAGCTGTTTTTT.

The chain combines TRBV18 with TRBJ2-3; no firm D call. Between the trimmed V and J ends, which lost 3 bases and 3 bases, there was a span of 1 base. CDR1 and CDR2 (germline): KGHSH, LQKENI. The CDR3 spans 11 residues. CDR3 sequence (DNA): TGTGCCAGCTCACCTACAGATACGCAGTATTTT. Translating it yields CASSPTDTQYF.

This chain connects TRBV5-1 to TRBJ1-3, with TRBD1 identical over 7 bases. V dropped 0 bases and J dropped 8; count of bases not matched to a gene: 5. Looked up from germline, CDR1 is SGHRS and CDR2 is YFSETQ. This CDR3 contains 14 residues. Written as DNA, the CDR3 is TGCGCCAGCAGCTTGGACGGCAGGGGGGACACCATATATTTT. Its protein product is CASSLDGRGDTIYF.

This clone has more than one count but fewer than ten. The chain carries TRBV5-4 and TRBJ1-2; 8 bases line up with TRBD1. Germline trimming cut 4 bases from V and 7 bases from J; bases unmatched to any gene: 6. Germline V CDR1 and CDR2: SGHNT, YYREEE (reference sequence). This CDR3 has 13 amino acids. CDR3 bases: TGTGCCAGCAGCGGACAGGGAACGGGTGGCTACACCTTC. Residues: CASSGQGTGGYTF. The variable domain in full, completed from reference TRBV5-4 and TRBJ1-2, reads ETGVTQSPTHLIKTRGQQVTLRCSSQSGHNTVSWYQQALGQGPQFIFQYYREEENGRGNFPPRFSGLQFPNYSSELNVNALELDDSALYLCASSGQGTGGYTFGSGTRLTVV.